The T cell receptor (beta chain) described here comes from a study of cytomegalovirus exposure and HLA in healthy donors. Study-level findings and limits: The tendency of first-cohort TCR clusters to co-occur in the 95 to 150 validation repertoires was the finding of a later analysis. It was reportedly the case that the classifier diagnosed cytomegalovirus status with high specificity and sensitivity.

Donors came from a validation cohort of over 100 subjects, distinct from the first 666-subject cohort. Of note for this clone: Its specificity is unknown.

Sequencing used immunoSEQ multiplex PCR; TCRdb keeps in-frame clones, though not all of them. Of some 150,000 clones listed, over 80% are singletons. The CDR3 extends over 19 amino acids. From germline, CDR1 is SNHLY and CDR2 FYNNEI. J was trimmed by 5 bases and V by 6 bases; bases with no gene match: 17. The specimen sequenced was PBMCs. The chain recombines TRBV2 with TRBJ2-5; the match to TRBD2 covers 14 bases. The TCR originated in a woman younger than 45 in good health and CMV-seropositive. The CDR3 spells CASRGSGVGTSGSWETQYF. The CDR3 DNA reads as TGTGCCAGCAGGGGCTCGGGGGTTGGGACTAGCGGGAGTTGGGAGACCCAGTACTTC.